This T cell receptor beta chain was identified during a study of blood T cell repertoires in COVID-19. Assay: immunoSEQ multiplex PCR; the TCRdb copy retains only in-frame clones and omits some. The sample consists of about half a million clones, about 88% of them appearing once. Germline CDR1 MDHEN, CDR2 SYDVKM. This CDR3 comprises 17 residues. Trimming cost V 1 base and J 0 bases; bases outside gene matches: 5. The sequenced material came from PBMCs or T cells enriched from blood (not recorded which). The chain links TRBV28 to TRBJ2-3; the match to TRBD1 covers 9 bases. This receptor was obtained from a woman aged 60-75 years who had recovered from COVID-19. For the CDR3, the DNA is TGTGCCAGCAGTTTATTCGGGACAGGGTCTAGCACAGATACGCAGTATTTT. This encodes CASSLFGTGSSTDTQYF.